This TCR beta chain was captured by sequencing in a study of shared clonotypes between healthy human individuals. Notes on the study in general: Only blood samples were collected, and tissue repertoires likely differ.

About this clone itself: Its antigen is not identified.

Data came from immunoSEQ multiplex PCR; TCRdb stores just in-frame clones and leaves some out. The table lists a few million clones, 85% to 95% of them singletons. CDR1 is SGHTS and CDR2 is YDEGEE in the germline V gene. J lost 11 bases, V lost 3 bases, and 17 bases had no gene match. CDR3 length: 16 amino acids. This chain links TRBV5-8 with TRBJ2-5; 9 bases are shared with TRBD1. The sample taken for sequencing was naive CD4+ T cells sorted from blood. Subset defined: CD45RA+ positively selected. This clonotype was sampled from a man between 18 and 35 years old in good health. CDR3 DNA: TGTGCCAGCAGCTGGGGAATACAGGGGGCTTCAACCAGTCAGTACTTC. It encodes CASSWGIQGASTSQYF.